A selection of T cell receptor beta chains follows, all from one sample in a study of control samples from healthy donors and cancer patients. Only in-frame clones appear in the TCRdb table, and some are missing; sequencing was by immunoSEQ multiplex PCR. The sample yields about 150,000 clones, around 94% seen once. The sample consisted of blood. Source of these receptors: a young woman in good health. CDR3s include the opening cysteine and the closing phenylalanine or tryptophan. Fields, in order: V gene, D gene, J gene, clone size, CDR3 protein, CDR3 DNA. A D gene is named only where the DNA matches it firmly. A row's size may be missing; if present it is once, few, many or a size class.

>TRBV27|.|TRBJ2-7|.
CASSFSRGPAYEQYF
TGTGCCAGCAGTTTCTCGAGGGGTCCCGCCTACGAGCAGTACTTC
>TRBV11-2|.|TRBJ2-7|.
CASSLERGPDEQYF
TGTGCCAGCAGCTTAGAGAGAGGGCCGGACGAGCAGTACTTC
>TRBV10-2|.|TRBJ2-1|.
CASTREVSSYNEQFF
TGCGCCAGCACTAGGGAAGTAAGCTCCTACAATGAGCAGTTCTTC
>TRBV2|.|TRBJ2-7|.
CASSPLDSYEQYF
TGTGCCAGCAGCCCCCTAGATTCCTACGAGCAGTACTTC
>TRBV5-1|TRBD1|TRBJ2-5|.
CASSLANRGQETQYF
TGCGCCAGCAGCTTGGCCAACAGGGGGCAGGAGACCCAGTACTTC
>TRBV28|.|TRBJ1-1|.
CASSLEGGRNTEAFF
TGTGCCAGCAGTCTAGAGGGGGGACGGAACACTGAAGCTTTCTTT
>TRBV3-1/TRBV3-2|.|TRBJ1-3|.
CASSLSSLKSGNTIYF
TGTGCCAGCAGCCTTTCCTCCTTGAAATCTGGAAACACCATATATTTT
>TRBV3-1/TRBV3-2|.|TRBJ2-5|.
CASSQAPQETQYF
TGTGCCAGCAGCCAAGCTCCACAAGAGACCCAGTACTTC
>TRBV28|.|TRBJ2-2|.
CASHLGGANTGELFF
TGTGCCAGCCACCTCGGAGGAGCCAACACCGGGGAGCTGTTTTTT
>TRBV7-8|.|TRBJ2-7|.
CAVGPGTGAYEQYF
.
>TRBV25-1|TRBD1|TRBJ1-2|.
CASSEGRQGTSNYGYTF
TGTGCCAGCAGTGAAGGGAGACAGGGGACTTCTAACTATGGCTACACCTTC
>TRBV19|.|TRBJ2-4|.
CASSTPSPVLKNIQYF
TGTGCCAGTAGTACTCCTTCCCCCGTCCTCAAAAACATTCAGTACTTC
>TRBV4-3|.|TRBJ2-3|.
CASSQDRVRTDTQYF
TGCGCCAGCAGCCAAGACAGGGTTCGCACAGATACGCAGTATTTT
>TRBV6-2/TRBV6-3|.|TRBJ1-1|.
CASSRGNTEAFF
TGTGCCAGCAGCCGGGGTAACACTGAAGCTTTCTTT
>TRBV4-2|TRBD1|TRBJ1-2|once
CASSQGPLAGGAAGYTF
TGTGCCAGCAGCCAAGGCCCCTTGGCAGGGGGCGCGGCTGGCTACACCTTC
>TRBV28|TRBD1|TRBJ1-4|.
CASRPGTGLRSEKLFF
TGTGCCAGCAGACCCGGGACAGGGCTGCGGAGTGAAAAACTGTTTTTT
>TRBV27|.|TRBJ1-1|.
CASSPIQGTEAFF
TGTGCCAGCAGCCCCATACAGGGTACTGAAGCTTTCTTT
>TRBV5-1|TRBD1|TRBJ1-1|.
CASRSGQGNTEAFF
TGCGCCAGCAGGTCCGGACAGGGGAACACTGAAGCTTTCTTT
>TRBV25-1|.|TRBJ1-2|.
CASSEFGGNYGYTF
TGTGCCAGCAGTGAATTTGGAGGCAACTATGGCTACACCTTC
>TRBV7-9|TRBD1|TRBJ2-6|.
CASSYGTGRASGANVLTF
TGTGCCAGCAGCTATGGGACAGGGAGGGCCTCTGGGGCCAACGTCCTGACTTTC
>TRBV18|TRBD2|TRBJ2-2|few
CAATGGTGELFF
TGTGCCGCTACGGGAGGGACCGGGGAGCTGTTTTTT
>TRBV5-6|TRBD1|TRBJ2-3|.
CASSLRHWTGVPDTQYF
TGTGCCAGCAGCCTTCGCCATTGGACAGGGGTTCCAGATACGCAGTATTTT
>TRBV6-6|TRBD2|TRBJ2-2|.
CASSSAGGPTGELFF
TGTGCCAGCAGTTCCGCGGGGGGCCCCACCGGGGAGCTGTTTTTT
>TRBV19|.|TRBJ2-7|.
CASSIGSEYEQYF
TGTGCCAGTAGTATAGGGTCTGAATACGAGCAGTACTTC
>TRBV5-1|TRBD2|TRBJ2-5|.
CASSSWGTSGSRGETQYF
TGCGCCAGCAGCTCCTGGGGGACTAGCGGGAGTCGGGGAGAGACCCAGTACTTC
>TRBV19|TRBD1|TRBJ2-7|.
CATSTGGTYEQYF
TGTGCCACTTCGACAGGGGGAACCTACGAGCAGTACTTC
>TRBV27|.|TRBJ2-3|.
CASSERFTENTDTQYF
TGTGCCAGCAGTGAGCGATTCACGGAAAACACAGATACGCAGTATTTT
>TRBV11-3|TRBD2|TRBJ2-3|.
CASRSGGTDTQYF
TGTGCCAGCAGAAGCGGGGGCACAGATACGCAGTATTTT